This entry features one T cell receptor (beta chain) sequence. Its antigen is as yet unknown. Different DNA sequences within this sample yield the same CDR3. Germline lookup yields CDR1 SEHNR and CDR2 FQNEAQ (reference sequence). This CDR3 contains 13 residues. V lost 5 bases and J lost 1, with 8 bases in between. The data derive from a study of shared clonotypes between healthy human individuals. Overall study findings and caveats: Non-shared clonotypes were found to have lower generation probabilities than the clonotypes that were shared by all four of the sorted-subset donors.

The table came from immunoSEQ multiplex PCR; TCRdb's copy has only in-frame clones and leaves some out. In the table there are approximately 1,000,000 clones, about four fifths of which are singletons. Material: memory CD4+ T cells from PBMCs. Subset meaning: CD45RA-negative fraction. The sequence came from a man in his late teens or twenties in good health. Some clones in this sample may be carry-over from other donors' samples. The V call is TRBV7-9, the J call TRBJ2-5; no clear D. The DNA of the CDR3 is TGTGCCAGCAGCCCCGGCAGCCAAGAGACCCAGTACTTC. Translating gives CASSPGSQETQYF.